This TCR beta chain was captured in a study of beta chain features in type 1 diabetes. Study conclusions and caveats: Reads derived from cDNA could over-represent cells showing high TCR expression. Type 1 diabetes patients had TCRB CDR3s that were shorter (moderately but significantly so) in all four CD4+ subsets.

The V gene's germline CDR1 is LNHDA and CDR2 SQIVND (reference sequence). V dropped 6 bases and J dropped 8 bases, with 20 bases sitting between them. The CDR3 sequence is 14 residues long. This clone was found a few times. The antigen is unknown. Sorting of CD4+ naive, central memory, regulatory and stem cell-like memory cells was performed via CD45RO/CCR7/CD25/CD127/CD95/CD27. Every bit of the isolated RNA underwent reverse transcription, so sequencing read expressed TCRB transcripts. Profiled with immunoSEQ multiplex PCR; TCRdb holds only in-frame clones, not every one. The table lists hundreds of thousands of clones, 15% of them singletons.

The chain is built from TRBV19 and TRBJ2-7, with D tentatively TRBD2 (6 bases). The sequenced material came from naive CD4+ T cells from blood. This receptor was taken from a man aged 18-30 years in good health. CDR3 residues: CASRLLSGTTKQYF. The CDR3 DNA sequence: TGTGCCAGTAGGTTACTTAGCGGAACTACGAAGCAGTACTTC. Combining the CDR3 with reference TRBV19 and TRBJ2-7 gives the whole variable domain DGGITQSPKYLFRKEGQNVTLSCEQNLNHDAMYWYRQDPGQGLRLIYYSQIVNDFQKGDIAEGYSVSREKKESFPLTVTSAQKNPTAFYLCASRLLSGTTKQYFGPGTRLTVT.